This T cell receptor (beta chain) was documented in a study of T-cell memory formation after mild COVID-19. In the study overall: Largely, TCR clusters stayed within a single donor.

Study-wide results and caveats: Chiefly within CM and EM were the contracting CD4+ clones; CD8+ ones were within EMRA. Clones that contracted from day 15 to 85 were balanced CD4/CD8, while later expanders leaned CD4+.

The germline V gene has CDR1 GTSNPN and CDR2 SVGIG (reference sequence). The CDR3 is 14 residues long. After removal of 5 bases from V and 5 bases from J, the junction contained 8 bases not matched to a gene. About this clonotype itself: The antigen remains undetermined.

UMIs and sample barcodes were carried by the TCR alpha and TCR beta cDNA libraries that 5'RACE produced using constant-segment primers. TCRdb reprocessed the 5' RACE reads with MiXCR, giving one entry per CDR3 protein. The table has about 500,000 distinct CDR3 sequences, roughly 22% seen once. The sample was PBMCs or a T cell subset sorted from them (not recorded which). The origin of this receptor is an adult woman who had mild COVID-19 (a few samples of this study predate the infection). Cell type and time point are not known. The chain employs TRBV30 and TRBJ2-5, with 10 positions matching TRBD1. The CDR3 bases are TGTGCCTGGGCGCCGGGACAGGGGTCGGAGACCCAGTACTTC. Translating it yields CAWAPGQGSETQYF.